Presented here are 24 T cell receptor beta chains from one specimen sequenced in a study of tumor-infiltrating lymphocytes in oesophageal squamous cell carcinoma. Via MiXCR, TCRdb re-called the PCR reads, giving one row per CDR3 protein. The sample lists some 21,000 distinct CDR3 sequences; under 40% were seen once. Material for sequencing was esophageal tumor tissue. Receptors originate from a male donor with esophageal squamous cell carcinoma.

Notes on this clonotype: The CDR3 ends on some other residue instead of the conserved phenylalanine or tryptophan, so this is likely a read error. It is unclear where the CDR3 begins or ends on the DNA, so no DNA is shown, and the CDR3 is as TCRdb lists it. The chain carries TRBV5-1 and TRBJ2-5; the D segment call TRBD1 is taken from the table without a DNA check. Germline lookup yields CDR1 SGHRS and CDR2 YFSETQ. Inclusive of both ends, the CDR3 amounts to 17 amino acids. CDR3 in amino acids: CASSLEMGAVNGYTFGS.

CDR3 nucleotides: TGTGCCAGCAGCTTAGTGGGGGCGAGCACTGAAGCTTTCTTT. It is translated as CASSLVGASTEAFF. The V call is TRBV7-6, the J call TRBJ1-1; TRBD1 might be the D (6 bases). Trimming cost V 1 base and J 4 bases, with 10 bases left between them. From germline, CDR1 is SGHVS and CDR2 FNYEAQ. The CDR3 is 14 amino acids. Together with reference TRBV7-6 and TRBJ1-1, the CDR3 gives the full variable domain: GAGVSQSPRYKVTKRGQDVALRCDPISGHVSLYWYRQALGQGPEFLTYFNYEAQQDKSGLPNDRFSAERPEGSISTLTIQRTEQRDSAMYRCASSLVGASTEAFFGQGTRLTVV.

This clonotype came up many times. The CDR3 DNA reads TGTGCCAGCAGCCAAGCCAGAGGACCGCTCCACTTT. Its protein is CASSQARGPLHF. This rearrangement joins TRBV14 to TRBJ1-6; D not resolved. Germline V lookup: CDR1 SGHDN, CDR2 FVKESK. Trimming cost V 1 base and J 16 bases, with 11 bases left between them. The CDR3 sequence is 12 residues long.

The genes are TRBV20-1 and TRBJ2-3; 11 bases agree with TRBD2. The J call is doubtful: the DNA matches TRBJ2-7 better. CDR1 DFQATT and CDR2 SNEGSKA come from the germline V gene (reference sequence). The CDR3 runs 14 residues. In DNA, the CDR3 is TGCAGTGCAGAGACTAGCGGGGACTCCTACGAGCAGTACTTC. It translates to CSAETSGDSYEQYF.

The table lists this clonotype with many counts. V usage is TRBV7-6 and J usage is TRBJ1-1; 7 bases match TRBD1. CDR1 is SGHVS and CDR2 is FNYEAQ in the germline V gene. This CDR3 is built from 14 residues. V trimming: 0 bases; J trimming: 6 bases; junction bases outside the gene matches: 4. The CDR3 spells CASSLAQGGPEAFF. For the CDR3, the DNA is TGTGCCAGCAGCTTAGCGCAGGGGGGGCCTGAAGCTTTCTTT.

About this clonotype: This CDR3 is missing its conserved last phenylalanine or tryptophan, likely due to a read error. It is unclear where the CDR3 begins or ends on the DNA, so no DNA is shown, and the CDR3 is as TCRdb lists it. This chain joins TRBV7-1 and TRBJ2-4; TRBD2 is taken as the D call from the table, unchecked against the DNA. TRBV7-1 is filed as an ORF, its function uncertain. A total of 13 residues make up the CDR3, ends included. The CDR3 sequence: CASSGTSNVMRRG.

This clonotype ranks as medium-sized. CDR3 loop: CASSPDRERYTF. In nucleotides, the CDR3 is TGTGCCAGCAGCCCGGACAGAGAGAGGTACACCTTC. This chain links TRBV7-3 with TRBJ1-2, with TRBD1 as a possible D gene (6 bases). The germline CDR1 and CDR2 sequences are SGHTA and FQGTGA. CDR3 length equals 12 residues. The V gene lost 5 bases and the J gene lost 11 bases, with 15 bases spanning the gap. The full variable domain, rest sourced from reference TRBV7-3 and TRBJ1-2, is GAGVSQTPSNKVTEKGKYVELRCDPISGHTALYWYRQSLGQGPEFLIYFQGTGAADDSGLPNDRFFAVRPEGSVSTLKIQRTERGDSAVYLCASSPDRERYTFGSGTRLTVV.

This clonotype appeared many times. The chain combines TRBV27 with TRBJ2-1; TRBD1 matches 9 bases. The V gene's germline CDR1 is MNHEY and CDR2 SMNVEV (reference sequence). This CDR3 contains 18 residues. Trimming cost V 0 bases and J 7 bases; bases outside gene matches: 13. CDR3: CASSLSSFDRGYRNEQFF. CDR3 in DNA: TGTGCCAGCAGTTTATCGTCCTTCGACAGGGGGTATCGGAATGAGCAGTTCTTC.

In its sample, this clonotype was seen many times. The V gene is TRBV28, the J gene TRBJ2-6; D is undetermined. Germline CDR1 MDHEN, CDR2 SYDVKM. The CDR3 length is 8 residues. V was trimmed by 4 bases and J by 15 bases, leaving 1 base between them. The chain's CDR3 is CASSSLTF. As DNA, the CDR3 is TGTGCCAGCAGTTCCCTGACTTTC.

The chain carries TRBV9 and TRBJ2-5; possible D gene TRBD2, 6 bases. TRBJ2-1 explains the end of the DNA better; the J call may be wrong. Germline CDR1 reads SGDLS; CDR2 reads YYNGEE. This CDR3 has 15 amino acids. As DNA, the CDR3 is TGTGCCAGCAGCTCAGCGGCGGGAAGCTCCTACGAGCAGTTCTTC. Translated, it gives CASSSAAGSSYEQFF.

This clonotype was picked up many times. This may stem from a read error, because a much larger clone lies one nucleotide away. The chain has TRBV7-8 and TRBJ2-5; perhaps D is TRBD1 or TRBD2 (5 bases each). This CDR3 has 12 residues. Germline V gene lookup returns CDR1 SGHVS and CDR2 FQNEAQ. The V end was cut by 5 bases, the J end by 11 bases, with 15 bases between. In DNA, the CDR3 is TGTGCCAGCAGCCCAGCGAGGGGTGAGCAGTACTTC. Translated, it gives CASSPARGEQYF.

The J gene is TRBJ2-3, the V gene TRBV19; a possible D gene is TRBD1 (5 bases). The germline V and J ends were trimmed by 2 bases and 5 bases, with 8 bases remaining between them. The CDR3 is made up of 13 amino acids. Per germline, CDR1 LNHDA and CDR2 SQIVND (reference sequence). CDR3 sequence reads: CASSIQGGDTQYF. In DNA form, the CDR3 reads TGTGCCAGTAGTATACAGGGTGGAGATACGCAGTATTTT.

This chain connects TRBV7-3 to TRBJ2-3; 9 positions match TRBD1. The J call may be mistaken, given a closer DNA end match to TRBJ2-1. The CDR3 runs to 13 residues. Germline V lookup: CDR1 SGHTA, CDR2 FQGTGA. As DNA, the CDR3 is TGTGCCAGCAGCTTGGACAGGGGCAATGAGCAGTTCTTC. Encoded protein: CASSLDRGNEQFF.

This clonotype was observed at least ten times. CDR3 protein: CAISEFIPQGTGNYGYTF. CDR3 DNA: TGTGCCATCAGTGAGTTTATCCCGCAGGGGACGGGTAACTATGGCTACACCTTC. The V call is TRBV10-3, the J call TRBJ1-2; D possibly corresponds to TRBD1 (6 bases). The V end was cut by 1 base, the J end by 1 base, with 19 bases between. In germline, CDR1 is ENHRY, CDR2 SYGVKD. The CDR3 spans 18 residues.

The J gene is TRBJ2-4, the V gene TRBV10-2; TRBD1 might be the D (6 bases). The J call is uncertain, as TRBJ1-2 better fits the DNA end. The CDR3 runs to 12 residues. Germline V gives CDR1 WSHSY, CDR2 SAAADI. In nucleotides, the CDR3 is TGCGCCAGCAGGAAGACAGGATCTGGCTACACCTTC. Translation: CASRKTGSGYTF.

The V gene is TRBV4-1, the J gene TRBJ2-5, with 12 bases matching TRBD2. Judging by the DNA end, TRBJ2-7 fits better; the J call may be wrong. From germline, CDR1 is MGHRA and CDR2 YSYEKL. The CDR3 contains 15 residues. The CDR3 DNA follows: TGCGCCAGCAGATCTCGACTAGCGGGGGATTACGAGCAGTACTTC. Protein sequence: CASRSRLAGDYEQYF.

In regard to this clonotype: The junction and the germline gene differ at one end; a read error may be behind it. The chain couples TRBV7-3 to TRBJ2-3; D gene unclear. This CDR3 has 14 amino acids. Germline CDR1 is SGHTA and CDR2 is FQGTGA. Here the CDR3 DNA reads TGTGCCAGCTTATACTCCGGAACCTACAATGAGAAGTTCTTC. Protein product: CASLYSGTYNEKFF.

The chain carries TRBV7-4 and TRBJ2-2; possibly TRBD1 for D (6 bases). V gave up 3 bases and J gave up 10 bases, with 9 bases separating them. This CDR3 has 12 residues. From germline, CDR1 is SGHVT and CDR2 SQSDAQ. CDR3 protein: CASSFPGQELFF. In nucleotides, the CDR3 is TGTGCCAGCAGCTTCCCGGGACAGGAGCTGTTTTTT.

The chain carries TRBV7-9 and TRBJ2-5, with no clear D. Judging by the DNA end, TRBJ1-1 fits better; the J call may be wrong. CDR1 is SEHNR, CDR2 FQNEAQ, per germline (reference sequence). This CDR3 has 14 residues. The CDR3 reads CASSLHGRSTEAFF. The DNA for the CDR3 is TGTGCCAGCAGCTTACATGGCAGGAGCACTGAAGCTTTCTTT.

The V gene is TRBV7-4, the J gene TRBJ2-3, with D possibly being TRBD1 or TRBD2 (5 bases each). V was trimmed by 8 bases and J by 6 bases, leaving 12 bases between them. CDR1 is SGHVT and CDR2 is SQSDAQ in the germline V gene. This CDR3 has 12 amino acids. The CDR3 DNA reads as TGTGCCAGCGGGGGTACTGTGGATACGCAGTATTTT. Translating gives CASGGTVDTQYF.

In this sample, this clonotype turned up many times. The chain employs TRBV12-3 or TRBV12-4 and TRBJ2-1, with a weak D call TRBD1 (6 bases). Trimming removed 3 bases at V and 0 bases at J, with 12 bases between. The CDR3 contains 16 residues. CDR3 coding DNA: TGTGCCAGCAGTTTCCTCACAGGGAGCTCCTACAATGAGCAGTTCTTC. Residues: CASSFLTGSSYNEQFF.

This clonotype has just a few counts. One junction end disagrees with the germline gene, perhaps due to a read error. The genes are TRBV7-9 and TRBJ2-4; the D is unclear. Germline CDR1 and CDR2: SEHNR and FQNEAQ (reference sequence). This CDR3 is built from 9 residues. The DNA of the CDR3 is TGTGCCAGCAGCTCAACGTCGACTTTC. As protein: CASSSTSTF.

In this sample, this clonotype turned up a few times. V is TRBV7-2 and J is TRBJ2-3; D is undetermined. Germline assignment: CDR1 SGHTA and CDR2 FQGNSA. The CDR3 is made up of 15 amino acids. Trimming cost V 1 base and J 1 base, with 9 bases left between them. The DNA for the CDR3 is TGTGCCAGCAGCTTAGGAACTCCCCGCACAGATACGCAGTATTTT. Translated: CASSLGTPRTDTQYF.

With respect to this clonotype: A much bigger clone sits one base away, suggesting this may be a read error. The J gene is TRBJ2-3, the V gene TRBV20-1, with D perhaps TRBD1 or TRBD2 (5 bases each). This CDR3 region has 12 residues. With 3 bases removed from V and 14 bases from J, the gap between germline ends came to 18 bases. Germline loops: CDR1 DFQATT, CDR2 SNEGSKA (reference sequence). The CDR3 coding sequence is TGCAGTGCTAGTACGAGGGGCAGGGAGCTGTATTTT. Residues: CSASTRGRELYF.